A selection of T cell receptor beta chains follows, all from one sample in a study of T cells after yellow fever vaccination. TCRdb reprocessed the 5' RACE reads via MiXCR and lists one record per CDR3 protein. The table records roughly 300,000 distinct CDR3 sequences, about 6.6% of them present only once. Sequences were derived from PBMCs, sampled about 49 days after the first yellow fever vaccination. The receptors originated from a man younger than 35 who received the YFV17D yellow fever vaccine. Both conserved end residues are part of each CDR3. The D gene is left open where the match is weak. Size is omitted from some rows. Given values are once, few, many or a class for expanded clones.

V: TRBV4-3; size: few; J: TRBJ2-1; D: .; CDR3: CASSQGNDYNEQFF; DNA: TGCGCCAGCAGCCAAGGTAACGATTACAATGAGCAGTTCTTC
V: TRBV11-1; size: .; J: TRBJ2-1; D: .; CDR3: CASKRGRLPRDEQFF; DNA: TGTGCCAGCAAGAGGGGACGCCTCCCGAGGGATGAGCAGTTCTTC
V: TRBV12-5; size: .; J: TRBJ2-7; D: .; CDR3: CASGLVLGRVPHEQYF; DNA: TGTGCTAGTGGTTTGGTACTCGGCAGGGTACCCCACGAGCAGTACTTC
V: TRBV5-1; size: .; J: TRBJ2-1; D: .; CDR3: CASSSRGGTSSYNEQFF; DNA: TGCGCCAGCAGCTCAAGAGGGGGGACCAGCTCCTACAATGAGCAGTTCTTC
V: TRBV14; size: many; J: TRBJ2-2; D: .; CDR3: CASSQDWASGELFF; DNA: TGTGCCAGCAGCCAAGACTGGGCGTCCGGGGAGCTGTTTTTT
V: TRBV20-1; size: few; J: TRBJ2-5; D: .; CDR3: CSARGGGGWSETQYF; DNA: TGCAGTGCTAGAGGAGGGGGAGGTTGGTCAGAGACCCAGTACTTC
V: TRBV20-1; size: .; J: TRBJ1-5; D: TRBD1; CDR3: CSARDRVKGNQPQHF; DNA: TGCAGTGCGAGGGACAGGGTGAAGGGCAATCAGCCCCAGCATTTT
V: TRBV5-5; size: many; J: TRBJ2-1; D: .; CDR3: CASSFGTASYNEQFF; DNA: TGTGCCAGCAGCTTCGGGACTGCCTCCTACAATGAGCAGTTCTTC
V: TRBV29-1; size: many; J: TRBJ2-3; D: .; CDR3: CSGDDTQYF; DNA: TGCAGCGGGGACGATACGCAGTATTTT
V: TRBV10-3; size: few; J: TRBJ2-2; D: TRBD2; CDR3: CAISSGLASGGELFF; DNA: TGTGCCATCAGCTCCGGACTAGCGAGTGGCGGGGAGCTGTTTTTT
V: TRBV7-9; size: many; J: TRBJ2-1; D: .; CDR3: CASRGTPWDSANEQFF; DNA: TGTGCCAGCAGGGGTACCCCATGGGACTCCGCCAATGAGCAGTTCTTC
V: TRBV6-1; size: .; J: TRBJ2-5; D: .; CDR3: CASSELWRGETQYF; DNA: TGTGCCAGCAGTGAATTATGGCGGGGAGAGACCCAGTACTTC
V: TRBV12-3/TRBV12-4; size: .; J: TRBJ2-5; D: .; CDR3: CASKARRETQYF; DNA: TGTGCCAGCAAGGCAAGGCGAGAGACCCAGTACTTC
V: TRBV18; size: many; J: TRBJ2-7; D: .; CDR3: CASSQSRTELAGEQYF; DNA: TGTGCCAGCTCACAGTCTCGGACAGAATTAGCGGGCGAGCAGTACTTC
V: TRBV7-6; size: few; J: TRBJ2-7; D: .; CDR3: CASSQQGRRLYF; DNA: TGTGCCAGCAGCCAACAGGGTAGGAGGTTGTACTTC
V: TRBV7-2; size: many; J: TRBJ2-5; D: .; CDR3: CASSPSTGRETQYF; DNA: TGTGCCAGCAGCCCATCCACAGGGAGAGAGACCCAGTACTTC
V: TRBV5-1; size: few; J: TRBJ2-3; D: TRBD1; CDR3: CASSPSGTGTGTDTQYF; DNA: TGCGCCAGCAGCCCCTCCGGGACAGGGACGGGGACAGATACGCAGTATTTT
V: TRBV5-4; size: .; J: TRBJ2-5; D: .; CDR3: CASSLGRAQETQYF; DNA: TGTGCCAGCAGCTTGGGCAGAGCCCAAGAGACCCAGTACTTC
V: TRBV9; size: few; J: TRBJ2-3; D: .; CDR3: CASSVSGTSDTQYF; DNA: TGTGCCAGCAGCGTTTCCGGGACTTCCGATACGCAGTATTTT
V: TRBV5-1; size: .; J: TRBJ1-2; D: TRBD1; CDR3: CASSLAPGTGGGNGYTF; DNA: TGCGCCAGCAGCTTGGCCCCCGGGACAGGGGGAGGAAATGGCTACACCTTC
V: TRBV5-1; size: few; J: TRBJ2-1; D: TRBD2; CDR3: CASKSPGLPRSSYNEQFF; DNA: TGCGCCAGTAAGTCACCGGGACTACCAAGGAGCTCCTACAATGAGCAGTTCTTC
V: TRBV7-3; size: .; J: TRBJ2-2; D: .; CDR3: CASSLWQNTGELFF; DNA: TGTGCCAGCAGCTTATGGCAGAACACCGGGGAGCTGTTTTTT
V: TRBV6-2/TRBV6-3; size: few; J: TRBJ2-5; D: .; CDR3: CASSQGSQTQYF; DNA: TGTGCCAGCAGTCAGGGCAGCCAGACCCAGTACTTC
V: TRBV7-2; size: few; J: TRBJ1-1; D: .; CDR3: CASSPWGDVNTEAFF; DNA: TGTGCCAGCAGCCCCTGGGGGGACGTGAACACTGAAGCTTTCTTT
V: TRBV29-1; size: .; J: TRBJ2-3; D: .; CDR3: CSVERDISTDTQYF; DNA: TGCAGCGTTGAGCGGGACATCAGCACAGATACGCAGTATTTT
V: TRBV23-1; size: few; J: TRBJ1-5; D: .; CDR3: CASSSGPYSNQPQHF; DNA: TGCGCCAGCAGCTCGGGACCCTATAGCAATCAGCCCCAGCATTTT
V: TRBV4-3; size: .; J: TRBJ2-7; D: .; CDR3: CASSQDNRGIYEQYF; DNA: TGCGCCAGCAGCCAAGATAATCGGGGGATTTACGAGCAGTACTTC
V: TRBV7-6; size: .; J: TRBJ1-6; D: .; CDR3: CASSSLHPPGPLHF; DNA: TGTGCCAGCAGCTCCCTCCACCCGCCAGGGCCCCTCCACTTT
V: TRBV4-1; size: .; J: TRBJ2-5; D: TRBD2; CDR3: CASSQEGGRGETQYF; DNA: TGCGCCAGCAGCCAAGAGGGCGGGAGGGGAGAGACCCAGTACTTC
V: TRBV5-1; size: .; J: TRBJ2-3; D: TRBD1; CDR3: CASSQQGQGADTQYF; DNA: TGCGCCAGCAGCCAACAGGGACAGGGGGCCGATACGCAGTATTTT
V: TRBV10-3; size: .; J: TRBJ1-2; D: .; CDR3: CAISSGDGYGYTF; DNA: TGTGCCATCAGCTCCGGGGACGGGTATGGCTACACCTTC
V: TRBV12-3/TRBV12-4; size: .; J: TRBJ2-7; D: TRBD1; CDR3: CASSLTHFTGGADEQYF; DNA: TGTGCCAGCAGCCTAACACACTTTACAGGGGGCGCGGACGAGCAGTACTTC
V: TRBV20-1; size: many; J: TRBJ1-4; D: .; CDR3: CSARDQRVLTNEKLFF; DNA: TGCAGTGCTAGAGATCAAAGGGTTCTGACTAATGAAAAACTGTTTTTT
V: TRBV27; size: many; J: TRBJ2-5; D: TRBD2; CDR3: CASSRGTSQETQYF; DNA: TGTGCCAGCAGTCGTGGGACTAGTCAAGAGACCCAGTACTTC
V: TRBV10-3; size: many; J: TRBJ2-4; D: TRBD1; CDR3: CAISAGQGDIQYF; DNA: TGTGCCATCAGCGCGGGACAGGGGGACATTCAGTACTTC
V: TRBV2; size: .; J: TRBJ1-5; D: TRBD1; CDR3: CASEGGTGNQPQHF; DNA: TGTGCCAGCGAAGGGGGGACAGGCAATCAGCCCCAGCATTTT
V: TRBV7-9; size: many; J: TRBJ2-6; D: .; CDR3: CASIRSGANVLTF; DNA: TGTGCCAGCATACGCTCTGGGGCCAACGTCCTGACTTTC
V: TRBV6-5; size: few; J: TRBJ2-3; D: .; CDR3: CASSYLGATQYF; DNA: TGTGCCAGCAGTTACTTAGGGGCTACGCAGTATTTT
V: TRBV20-1; size: .; J: TRBJ2-5; D: .; CDR3: CSARGNSLETQYF; DNA: TGCAGTGCTAGAGGAAATAGCTTAGAGACCCAGTACTTC
V: TRBV4-1; size: .; J: TRBJ2-3; D: TRBD1; CDR3: CASSHLDRGLETDTQYF; DNA: TGCGCCAGCAGCCATTTGGACAGGGGGCTCGAAACAGATACGCAGTATTTT
V: TRBV3-1; size: .; J: TRBJ2-1; D: .; CDR3: CASSQDGPSEQFF; DNA: TGTGCCAGCAGCCAAGATGGCCCTAGTGAGCAGTTCTTC
V: TRBV11-1; size: many; J: TRBJ2-2; D: .; CDR3: CASSYQPTGELFF; DNA: TGTGCCAGCAGTTACCAACCAACCGGGGAGCTGTTTTTT
V: TRBV12-3/TRBV12-4; size: few; J: TRBJ1-6; D: .; CDR3: CASSFGSSPLHF; DNA: TGTGCCAGCAGCTTCGGATCTTCACCCCTCCACTTT
V: TRBV20-1; size: few; J: TRBJ2-5; D: TRBD1; CDR3: CSATFPGTEETQYF; DNA: TGCAGTGCTACTTTCCCAGGGACAGAAGAGACCCAGTACTTC
V: TRBV4-3; size: .; J: TRBJ2-2; D: .; CDR3: CASSGWGVRANTGELFF; DNA: TGCGCCAGCAGCGGATGGGGGGTCAGGGCGAACACCGGGGAGCTGTTTTTT
V: TRBV7-2; size: few; J: TRBJ1-1; D: .; CDR3: CASSLGGKVTEAFF; DNA: TGTGCCAGCAGCTTAGGAGGGAAAGTAACTGAAGCTTTCTTT